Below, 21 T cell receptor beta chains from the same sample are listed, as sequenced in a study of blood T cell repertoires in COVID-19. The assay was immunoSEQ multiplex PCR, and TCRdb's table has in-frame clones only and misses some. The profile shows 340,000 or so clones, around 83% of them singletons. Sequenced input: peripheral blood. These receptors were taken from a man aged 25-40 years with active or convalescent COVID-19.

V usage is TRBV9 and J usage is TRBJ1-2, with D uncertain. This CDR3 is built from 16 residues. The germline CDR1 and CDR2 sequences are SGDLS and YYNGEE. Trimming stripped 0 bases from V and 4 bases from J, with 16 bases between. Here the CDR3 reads CASSVAAEAPFYGYTF. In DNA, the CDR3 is TGTGCCAGCAGCGTAGCTGCGGAGGCCCCCTTCTATGGCTACACCTTC.

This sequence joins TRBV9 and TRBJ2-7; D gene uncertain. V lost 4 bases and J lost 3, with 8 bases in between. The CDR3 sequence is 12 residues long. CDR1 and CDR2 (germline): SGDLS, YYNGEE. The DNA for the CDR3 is TGTGCCAGCAGCCCCCGAGGCTACGAGCAGTACTTC. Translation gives CASSPRGYEQYF.

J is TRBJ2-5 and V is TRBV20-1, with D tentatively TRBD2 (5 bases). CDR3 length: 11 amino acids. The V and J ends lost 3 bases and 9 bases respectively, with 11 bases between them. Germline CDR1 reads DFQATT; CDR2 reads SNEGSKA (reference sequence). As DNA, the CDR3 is TGCAGTGCTAGTGCGGGTGGAGCCCAGTACTTC. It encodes CSASAGGAQYF.

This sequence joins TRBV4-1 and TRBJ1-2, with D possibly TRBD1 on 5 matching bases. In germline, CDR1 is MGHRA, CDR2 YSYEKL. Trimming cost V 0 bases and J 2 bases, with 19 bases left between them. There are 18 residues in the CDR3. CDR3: CASSQDYLGRALNYGYTF. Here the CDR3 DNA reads TGCGCCAGCAGCCAAGATTACCTAGGCAGGGCTCTCAACTATGGCTACACCTTC.

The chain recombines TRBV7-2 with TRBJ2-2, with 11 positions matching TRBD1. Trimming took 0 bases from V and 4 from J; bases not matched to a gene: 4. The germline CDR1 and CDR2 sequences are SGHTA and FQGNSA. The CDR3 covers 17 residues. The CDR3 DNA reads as TGTGCCAGCAGCTTAGCTGTGGGGACAGGGGGCACCGGGGAGCTGTTTTTT. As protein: CASSLAVGTGGTGELFF.

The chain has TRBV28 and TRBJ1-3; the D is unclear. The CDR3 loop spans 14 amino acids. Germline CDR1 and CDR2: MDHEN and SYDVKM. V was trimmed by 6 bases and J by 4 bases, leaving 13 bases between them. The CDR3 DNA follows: TGTGCCAGCAGACCAGCGACCGACGGAAACACCATATATTTT. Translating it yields CASRPATDGNTIYF.

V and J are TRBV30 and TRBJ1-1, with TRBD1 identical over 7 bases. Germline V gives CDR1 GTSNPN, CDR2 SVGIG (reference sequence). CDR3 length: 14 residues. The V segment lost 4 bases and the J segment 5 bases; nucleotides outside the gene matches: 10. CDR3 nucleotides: TGTGCCTGGAAAAACAGGGGTCTGAGAACTGAAGCTTTCTTT. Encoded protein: CAWKNRGLRTEAFF.

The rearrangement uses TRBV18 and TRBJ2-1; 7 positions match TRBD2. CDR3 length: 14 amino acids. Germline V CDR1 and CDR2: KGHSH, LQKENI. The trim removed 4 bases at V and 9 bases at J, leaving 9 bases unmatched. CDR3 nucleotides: TGTGCCAGCTCACTCGCGGCGGGAGACGGTGAGCAGTTCTTC. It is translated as CASSLAAGDGEQFF.

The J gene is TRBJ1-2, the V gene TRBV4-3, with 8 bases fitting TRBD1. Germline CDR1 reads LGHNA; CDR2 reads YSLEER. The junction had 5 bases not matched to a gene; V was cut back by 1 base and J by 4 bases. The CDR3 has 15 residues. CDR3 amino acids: CASSQVGQGPYGYTF. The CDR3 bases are TGCGCCAGCAGCCAAGTAGGACAGGGCCCCTATGGCTACACCTTC.

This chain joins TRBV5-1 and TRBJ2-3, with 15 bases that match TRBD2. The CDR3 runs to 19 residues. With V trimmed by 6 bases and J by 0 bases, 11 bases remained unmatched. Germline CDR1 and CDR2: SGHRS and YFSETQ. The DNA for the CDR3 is TGCGCCAGCACCTTCGGACTAGCGGGGGGGTACACTAGCACAGATACGCAGTATTTT. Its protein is CASTFGLAGGYTSTDTQYF.

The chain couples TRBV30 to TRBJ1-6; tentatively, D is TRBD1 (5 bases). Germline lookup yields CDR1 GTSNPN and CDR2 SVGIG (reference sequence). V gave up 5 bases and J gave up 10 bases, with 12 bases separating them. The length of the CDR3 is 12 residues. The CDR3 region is CAWGEGYSPLHF. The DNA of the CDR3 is TGTGCCTGGGGAGAGGGGTACTCACCCCTCCACTTT.

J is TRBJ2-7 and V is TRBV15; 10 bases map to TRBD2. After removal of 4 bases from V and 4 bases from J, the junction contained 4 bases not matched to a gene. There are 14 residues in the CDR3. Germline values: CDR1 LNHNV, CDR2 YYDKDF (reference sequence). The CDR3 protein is CATSNLAGEYEQYF. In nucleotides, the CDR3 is TGTGCCACCAGCAACCTAGCGGGAGAATACGAGCAGTACTTC.

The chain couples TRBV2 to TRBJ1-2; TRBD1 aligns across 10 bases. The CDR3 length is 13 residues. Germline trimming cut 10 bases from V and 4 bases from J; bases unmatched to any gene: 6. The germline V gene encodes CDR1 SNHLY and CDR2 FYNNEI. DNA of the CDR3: TGTGCCATGTCCGGGACAGGGGCCTATGGCTACACCTTC. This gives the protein CAMSGTGAYGYTF. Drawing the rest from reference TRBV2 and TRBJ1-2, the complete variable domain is EPEVTQTPSHQVTQMGQEVILRCVPISNHLYFYWYRQILGQKVEFLVSFYNNEISEKSEIFDDQFSVERPDGSNFTLKIRSTKLEDSAMYFCAMSGTGAYGYTFGSGTRLTVV.

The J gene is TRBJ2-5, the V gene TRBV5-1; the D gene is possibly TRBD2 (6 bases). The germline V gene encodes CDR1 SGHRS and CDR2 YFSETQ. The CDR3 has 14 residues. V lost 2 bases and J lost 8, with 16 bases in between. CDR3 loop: CASSFRLGAGTQYF. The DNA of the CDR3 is TGCGCCAGCAGCTTTAGACTAGGGGCGGGTACCCAGTACTTC.

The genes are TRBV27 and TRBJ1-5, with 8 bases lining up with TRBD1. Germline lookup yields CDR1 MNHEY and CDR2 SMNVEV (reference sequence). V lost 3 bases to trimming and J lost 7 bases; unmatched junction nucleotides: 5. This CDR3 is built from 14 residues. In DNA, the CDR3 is TGTGCCAGCAGTTTGGACAGGGCAGGGCAGCCCCAGCATTTT. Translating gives CASSLDRAGQPQHF.

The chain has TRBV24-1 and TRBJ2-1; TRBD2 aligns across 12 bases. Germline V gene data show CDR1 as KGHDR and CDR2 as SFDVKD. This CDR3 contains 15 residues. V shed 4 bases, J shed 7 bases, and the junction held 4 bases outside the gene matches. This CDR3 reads CATSDLAGGGNEQFF. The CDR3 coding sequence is TGTGCCACCAGTGACCTAGCGGGGGGGGGTAATGAGCAGTTCTTC.

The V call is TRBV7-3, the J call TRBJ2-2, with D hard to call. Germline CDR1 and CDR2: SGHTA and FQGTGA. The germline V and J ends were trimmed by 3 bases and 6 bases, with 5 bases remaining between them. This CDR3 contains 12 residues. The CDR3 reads CASSLSPGELFF. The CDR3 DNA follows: TGTGCCAGCAGCTTGAGCCCCGGGGAGCTGTTTTTT. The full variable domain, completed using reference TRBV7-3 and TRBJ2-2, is GAGVSQTPSNKVTEKGKYVELRCDPISGHTALYWYRQSLGQGPEFLIYFQGTGAADDSGLPNDRFFAVRPEGSVSTLKIQRTERGDSAVYLCASSLSPGELFFGEGSRLTVL.

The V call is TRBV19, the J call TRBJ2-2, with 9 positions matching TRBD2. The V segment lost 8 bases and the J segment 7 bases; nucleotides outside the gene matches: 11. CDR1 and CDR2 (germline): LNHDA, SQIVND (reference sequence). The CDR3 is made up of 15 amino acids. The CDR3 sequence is CASVPISGSNGELFF. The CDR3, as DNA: TGTGCCAGTGTCCCGATTAGCGGGAGTAACGGGGAGCTGTTTTTT.

The CDR3 spells CASSPPGNEQFF. The CDR3, as DNA: TGTGCCAGCAGCCCCCCCGGCAATGAGCAGTTCTTC. The V gene is TRBV6-5, the J gene TRBJ2-1; D is uncertain. Trimming took off 6 bases at V and 6 bases at J, with 9 bases between the two ends. The germline gives CDR1 MNHEY, CDR2 SVGAGI. There are 12 residues in the CDR3.

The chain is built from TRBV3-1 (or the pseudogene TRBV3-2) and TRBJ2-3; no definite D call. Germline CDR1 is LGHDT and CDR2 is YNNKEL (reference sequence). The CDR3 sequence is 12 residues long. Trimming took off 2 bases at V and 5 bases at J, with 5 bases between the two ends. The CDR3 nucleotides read TGTGCCAGCAGCCAACCCAGAGATACGCAGTATTTT. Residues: CASSQPRDTQYF.

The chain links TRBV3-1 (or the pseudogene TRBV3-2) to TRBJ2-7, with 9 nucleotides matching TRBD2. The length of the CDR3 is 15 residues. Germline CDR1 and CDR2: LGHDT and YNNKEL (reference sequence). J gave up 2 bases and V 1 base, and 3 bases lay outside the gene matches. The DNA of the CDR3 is TGTGCCAGCAGCCAAGGACTAGCGGTTCCCTACGAGCAGTACTTC. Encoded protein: CASSQGLAVPYEQYF.